This TCR beta chain was obtained from a study of cytomegalovirus exposure and HLA in healthy donors. Notes on the study in general: Later on, an analysis tied some 17,000 TCR beta sequences to HLA alleles at 0.05 false discovery rate. Available immune exposure information covered CMV serostatus only.

Researchers ran the PCR with 60 Vbeta and 13 Jbeta primers. TCRdb's copy holds only in-frame clones and misses some; the assay was immunoSEQ multiplex PCR. The data contain 150,000 or so clones, roughly 70% of them singletons. CDR1 is SEHNR, CDR2 FQNEAQ, per germline (reference sequence). With 4 bases removed from V and 2 bases from J, the gap between germline ends came to 15 bases. CDR3 length equals 15 residues. For this clone: What it binds is not known.

The source material was PBMCs. This TCR was recovered from a man aged 25 to 40 in good health and CMV-seronegative. The chain combines TRBV7-9 with TRBJ2-7; D is perhaps TRBD2 (5 bases). CDR3 nucleotides: TGTGCCAGCAGCTCAGAGCGGCTTAGAACCTACGAGCAGTACTTC. Translation gives CASSSERLRTYEQYF.